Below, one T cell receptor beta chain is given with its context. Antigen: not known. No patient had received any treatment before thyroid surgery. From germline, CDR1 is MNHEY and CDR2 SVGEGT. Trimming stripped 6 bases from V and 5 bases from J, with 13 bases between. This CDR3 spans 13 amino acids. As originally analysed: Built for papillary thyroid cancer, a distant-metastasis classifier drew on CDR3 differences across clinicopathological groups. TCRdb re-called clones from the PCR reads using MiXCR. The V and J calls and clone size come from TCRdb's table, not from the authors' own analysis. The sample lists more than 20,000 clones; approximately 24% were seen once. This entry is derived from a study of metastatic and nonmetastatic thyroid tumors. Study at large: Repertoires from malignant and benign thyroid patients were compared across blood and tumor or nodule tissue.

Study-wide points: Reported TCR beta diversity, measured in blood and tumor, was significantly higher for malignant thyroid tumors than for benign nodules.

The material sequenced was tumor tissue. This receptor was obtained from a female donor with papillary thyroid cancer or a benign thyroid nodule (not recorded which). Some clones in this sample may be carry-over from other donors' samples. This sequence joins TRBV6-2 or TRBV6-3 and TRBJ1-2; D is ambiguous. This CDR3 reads CASSPWQEYGYTF. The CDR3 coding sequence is TGTGCCAGCAGCCCATGGCAAGAATATGGCTACACCTTC.